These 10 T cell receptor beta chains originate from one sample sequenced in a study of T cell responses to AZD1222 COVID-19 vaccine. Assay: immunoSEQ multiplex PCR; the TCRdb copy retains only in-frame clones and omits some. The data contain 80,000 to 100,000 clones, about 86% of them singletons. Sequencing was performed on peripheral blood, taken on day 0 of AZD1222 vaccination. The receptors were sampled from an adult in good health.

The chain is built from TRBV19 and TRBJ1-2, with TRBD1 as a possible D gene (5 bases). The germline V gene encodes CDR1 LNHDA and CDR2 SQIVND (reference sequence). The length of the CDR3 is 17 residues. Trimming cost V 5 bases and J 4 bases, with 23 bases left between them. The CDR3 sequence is CASSGYTGTFVGYGYTF. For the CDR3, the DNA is TGTGCCAGTAGTGGATATACGGGGACCTTCGTTGGCTATGGCTACACCTTC. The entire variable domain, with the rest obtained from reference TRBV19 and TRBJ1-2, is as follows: DGGITQSPKYLFRKEGQNVTLSCEQNLNHDAMYWYRQDPGQGLRLIYYSQIVNDFQKGDIAEGYSVSREKKESFPLTVTSAQKNPTAFYLCASSGYTGTFVGYGYTFGSGTRLTVV.

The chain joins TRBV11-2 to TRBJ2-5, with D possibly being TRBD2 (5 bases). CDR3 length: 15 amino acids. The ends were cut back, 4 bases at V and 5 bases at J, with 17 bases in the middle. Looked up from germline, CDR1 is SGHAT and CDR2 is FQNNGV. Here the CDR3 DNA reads TGTGCCAGCAGCTCGGGAAGTTTAAACGGGGAGACCCAGTACTTC. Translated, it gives CASSSGSLNGETQYF.

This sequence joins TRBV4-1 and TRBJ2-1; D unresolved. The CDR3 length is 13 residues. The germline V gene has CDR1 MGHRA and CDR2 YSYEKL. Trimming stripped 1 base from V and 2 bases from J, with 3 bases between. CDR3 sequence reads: CASSQGPYNEQFF. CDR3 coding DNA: TGCGCCAGCAGCCAAGGACCCTACAATGAGCAGTTCTTC.

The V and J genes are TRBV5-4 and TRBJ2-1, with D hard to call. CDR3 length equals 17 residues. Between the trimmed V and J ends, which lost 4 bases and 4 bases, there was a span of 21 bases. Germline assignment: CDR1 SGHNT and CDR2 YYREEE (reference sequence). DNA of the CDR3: TGTGCCAGCAGCGGACCGACAAGGAGAACGATTTACAATGAGCAGTTCTTC. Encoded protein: CASSGPTRRTIYNEQFF.

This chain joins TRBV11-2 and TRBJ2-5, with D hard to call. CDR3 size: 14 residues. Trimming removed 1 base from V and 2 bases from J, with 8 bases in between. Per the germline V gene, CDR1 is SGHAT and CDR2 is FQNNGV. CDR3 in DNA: TGTGCCAGCAGCTTAGGCCAGATTCAAGAGACCCAGTACTTC. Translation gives CASSLGQIQETQYF.

CDR3 residues: CSVEDEGQGPPGYGYTF. CDR3 DNA: TGCAGCGTTGAAGATGAGGGACAGGGGCCTCCGGGCTATGGCTACACCTTC. The chain combines TRBV29-1 with TRBJ1-2, with TRBD1 matching 10 bases. The J segment lost 4 bases and the V segment lost 0 bases, leaving 11 bases of the junction unmatched. The CDR3 has 17 residues. CDR1 and CDR2 from the germline V gene are SQVTM and ANQGSEA.

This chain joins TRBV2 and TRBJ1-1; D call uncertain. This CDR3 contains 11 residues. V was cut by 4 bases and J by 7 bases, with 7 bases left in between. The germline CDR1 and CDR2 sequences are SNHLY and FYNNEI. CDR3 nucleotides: TGTGCCAGCAGTGCAAGACTTGAAGCTTTCTTT. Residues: CASSARLEAFF.

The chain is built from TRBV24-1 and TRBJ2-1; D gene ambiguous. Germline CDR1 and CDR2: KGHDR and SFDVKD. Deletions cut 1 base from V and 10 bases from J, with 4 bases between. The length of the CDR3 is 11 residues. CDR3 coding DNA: TGTGCCACCAGTGATTTTCGGGAGCAGTTCTTC. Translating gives CATSDFREQFF.

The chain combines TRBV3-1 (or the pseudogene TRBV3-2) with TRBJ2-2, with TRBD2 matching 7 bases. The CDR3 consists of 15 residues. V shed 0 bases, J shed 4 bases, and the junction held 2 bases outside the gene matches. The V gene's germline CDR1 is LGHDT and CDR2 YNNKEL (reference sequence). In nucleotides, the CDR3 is TGTGCCAGCAGCCAAGAGGGCGGGAGCACCGGGGAGCTGTTTTTT. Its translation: CASSQEGGSTGELFF.

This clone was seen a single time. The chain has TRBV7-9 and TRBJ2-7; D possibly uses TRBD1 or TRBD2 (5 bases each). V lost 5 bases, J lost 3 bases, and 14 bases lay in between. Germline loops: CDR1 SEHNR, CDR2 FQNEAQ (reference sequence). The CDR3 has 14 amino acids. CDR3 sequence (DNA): TGTGCCAGCAGCCGGGACCCTGGGGACTACGAGCAGTACTTC. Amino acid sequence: CASSRDPGDYEQYF.